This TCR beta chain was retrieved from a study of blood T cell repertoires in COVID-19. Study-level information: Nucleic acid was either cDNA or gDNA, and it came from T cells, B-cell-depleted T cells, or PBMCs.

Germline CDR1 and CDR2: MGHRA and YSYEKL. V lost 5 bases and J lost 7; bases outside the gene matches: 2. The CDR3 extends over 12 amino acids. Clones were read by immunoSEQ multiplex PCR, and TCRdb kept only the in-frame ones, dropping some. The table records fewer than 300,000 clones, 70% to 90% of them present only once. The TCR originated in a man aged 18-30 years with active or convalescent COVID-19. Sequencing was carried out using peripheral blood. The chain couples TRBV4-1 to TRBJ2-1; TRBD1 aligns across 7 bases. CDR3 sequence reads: CASSYRGNEQFF. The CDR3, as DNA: TGCGCCAGCAGCTACAGGGGAAATGAGCAGTTCTTC.